Listed here are 17 T cell receptor beta chains from one sample, sequenced in a study of early stage breast cancer tumors. TCRdb's copy holds only in-frame clones and misses some; the assay was immunoSEQ multiplex PCR. This sample carries 40,000 to 60,000 clones, roughly 80% of them seen once, and the ten largest clones take more than 1.1%. The sequencing input was blood. Every receptor here comes from a person aged 45-60 years with breast cancer.

On this clone itself: At the DNA level, this CDR3 is encoded by other sequences in the same sample as well. The chain combines TRBV30 with TRBJ1-1, with TRBD1 as a possible D gene (5 bases). V was cut by 1 base and J by 5 bases, with 8 bases left in between. The germline V gene encodes CDR1 GTSNPN and CDR2 SVGIG (reference sequence). This CDR3 is 12 amino acids long. CDR3 bases: TGTGCCTGGAGTGCTCAGGGTACTGAAGCTTTCTTT. Translation gives CAWSAQGTEAFF.

This sequence joins TRBV4-3 and TRBJ1-1, with D possibly matching TRBD1 (5 bases). Germline CDR1 reads LGHNA; CDR2 reads YSLEER. There are 13 residues in the CDR3. Deletions cut 2 bases from V and 6 bases from J, with 10 bases between. CDR3 nucleotide sequence: TGCGCCAGCAGCCAACAGGGTAGTCCTGAAGCTTTCTTT. Translation gives CASSQQGSPEAFF.

The chain carries TRBV19 and TRBJ2-5; TRBD1 or TRBD2 may be the D gene (5 bases each). V was clipped by 8 bases and J by 2 bases, with 15 bases between them. The CDR3 runs to 14 residues. CDR1 is LNHDA, CDR2 SQIVND, per germline (reference sequence). CDR3 residues: CASGDGTVQETQYF. The CDR3 coding sequence is TGTGCCAGTGGGGATGGGACGGTACAAGAGACCCAGTACTTC.

This clone has more than one count but fewer than ten. This chain joins TRBV19 and TRBJ1-5; D is unresolved. This CDR3 is built from 14 residues. The V end lost 3 bases, the J end lost 3 bases, and 9 bases lay between the germline ends. Germline V gene sequence: CDR1 LNHDA, CDR2 SQIVND (reference sequence). This CDR3 is CASSIAGVNQPQHF. In DNA form, the CDR3 reads TGTGCCAGTAGTATCGCCGGTGTCAATCAGCCCCAGCATTTT.

The chain has TRBV6-5 and TRBJ2-7; 7 nucleotides align to TRBD2. J was trimmed by 5 bases and V by 0 bases; bases with no gene match: 7. The CDR3 runs 15 residues. Germline V gene sequence: CDR1 MNHEY, CDR2 SVGAGI. CDR3 nucleotide sequence: TGTGCCAGCAGTTACTCGGGCGGGGGAAGGAACGAGCAGTACTTC. Protein product: CASSYSGGGRNEQYF.

This chain connects TRBV29-1 to TRBJ2-1; D is unresolved. Germline loops: CDR1 SQVTM, CDR2 ANQGSEA. Deletions cut 1 base from V and 4 bases from J, with 2 bases between. CDR3 length: 11 residues. This CDR3 is CSVEVYNEQFF. In DNA form, the CDR3 reads TGCAGCGTTGAAGTATACAATGAGCAGTTCTTC.

V and J are TRBV29-1 and TRBJ2-4; D could derive from TRBD1 or TRBD2 (5 bases each). Germline CDR1 is SQVTM and CDR2 is ANQGSEA. This CDR3 has 16 residues. V was cut by 4 bases and J by 1 base, with 17 bases left in between. The CDR3 coding sequence is TGCAGCGTTGGGGGTGGGGGTTTGTTGGCCAAAAACATTCAGTACTTC. Protein product: CSVGGGGLLAKNIQYF.

The chain combines TRBV5-1 with TRBJ2-1, with 11 bases aligning to TRBD2. V lost 3 bases and J lost 4; bases outside the gene matches: 6. CDR3 length: 16 residues. The germline CDR1 and CDR2 sequences are SGHRS and YFSETQ. The CDR3 here is CASSSLAGGLYNEQFF. The CDR3, as DNA: TGCGCCAGCAGCTCCTTAGCGGGAGGGCTTTACAATGAGCAGTTCTTC.

The rearrangement links TRBV6-1 to TRBJ2-7; TRBD2 matches at 7 bases. V was clipped by 3 bases and J by 2 bases; unmatched bases: 7. The CDR3 covers 15 residues. Germline V CDR1 and CDR2: MNHNS, SASEGT. The CDR3 nucleotides read TGTGCCAGCAGTGACGGCGGGAGCTCCACCTACGAGCAGTACTTC. Translation gives CASSDGGSSTYEQYF.

The CDR3: CAWSTGGPGRAFF. DNA for the CDR3: TGTGCCTGGAGTACAGGGGGCCCGGGCCGTGCTTTCTTT. The gene calls are TRBV30 and TRBJ1-1; 9 bases are shared with TRBD1. Trimming removed 2 bases from V and 11 bases from J; junction bases left unmatched: 9. The CDR3 has 13 residues. From germline, CDR1 is GTSNPN and CDR2 SVGIG (reference sequence). The full variable domain, its missing parts supplied by reference TRBV30 and TRBJ1-1, is SQTIHQWPATLVQPVGSPLSLECTVEGTSNPNLYWYRQAAGRGLQLLFYSVGIGQISSEVPQNLSASRPQDRQFILSSKKLLLSDSGFYLCAWSTGGPGRAFFGQGTRLTVV.

The chain combines TRBV5-1 with TRBJ1-5, with TRBD1 matching 10 bases. Germline V gives CDR1 SGHRS, CDR2 YFSETQ. The CDR3 is 15 residues long. The ends lost 4 bases at V and 8 bases at J; junction bases unmatched: 9. CDR3 sequence (DNA): TGCGCCAGCAGCGTTCGGACAGGGGGTATTGAGCCCCAGCATTTT. The encoded protein is CASSVRTGGIEPQHF.

This CDR3 is CASSQDMNTEAFF. CDR3 DNA: TGTGCCAGCAGCCAGGATATGAACACTGAAGCTTTCTTT. The rearrangement uses TRBV7-3 and TRBJ1-1; no definite D call. Germline V gene sequence: CDR1 SGHTA, CDR2 FQGTGA. The CDR3 runs to 13 residues. Trimming took 5 bases from V and 0 from J, leaving 7 bases between them. Variable domain in full (rest from reference TRBV7-3 and TRBJ1-1): GAGVSQTPSNKVTEKGKYVELRCDPISGHTALYWYRQSLGQGPEFLIYFQGTGAADDSGLPNDRFFAVRPEGSVSTLKIQRTERGDSAVYLCASSQDMNTEAFFGQGTRLTVV.

The rearrangement links TRBV6-5 to TRBJ2-1; D uncertain. V lost 10 bases and J lost 1, with 17 bases in between. The CDR3 spans 15 residues. Germline V lookup: CDR1 MNHEY, CDR2 SVGAGI. The CDR3 sequence is CATSGENWSYNEQFF. CDR3 sequence (DNA): TGTGCCACCTCAGGCGAGAACTGGTCCTACAATGAGCAGTTCTTC.

The chain uses TRBV2 and TRBJ1-1, with 7 bases matching TRBD1. V was pared by 8 bases and J by 1 base, with 4 bases of the junction left unmatched. The CDR3 runs 13 residues. Germline V gene data show CDR1 as SNHLY and CDR2 as FYNNEI. DNA for the CDR3: TGTGCCAGCTCCGGACAGGCGAACACTGAAGCTTTCTTT. Translating gives CASSGQANTEAFF.

This clone was seen a handful of times. The chain's CDR3 is CASSDSKTSGGGTGELFF. The CDR3 nucleotides are TGTGCCAGCAGTGACTCGAAGACTAGCGGGGGAGGCACCGGGGAGCTGTTTTTT. The chain uses TRBV6-4 and TRBJ2-2, with 12 bases that match TRBD2. Germline V gene sequence: CDR1 MRHNA, CDR2 SNTAGT. This CDR3 is 18 amino acids long. The V and J ends lost 0 bases and 4 bases, in that order; junction bases with no gene match: 6.

The rearrangement uses TRBV2 and TRBJ1-1; tentatively, D is TRBD1 (6 bases). CDR3 length equals 14 residues. Germline V gives CDR1 SNHLY, CDR2 FYNNEI. Trimming cost V 8 bases and J 4 bases, with 17 bases left between them. The CDR3 here is CASFRQVLGTEAFF. For the CDR3, the DNA is TGTGCCAGCTTCCGACAGGTTCTGGGCACTGAAGCTTTCTTT.

The J gene is TRBJ2-5, the V gene TRBV6-5, with TRBD1 identical over 7 bases. Germline trimming cut 5 bases from V and 1 base from J; bases unmatched to any gene: 1. The germline gives CDR1 MNHEY, CDR2 SVGAGI. The CDR3 runs 13 residues. In DNA form, the CDR3 reads TGTGCCAGCAGTCGGACAGGCCAAGAGACCCAGTACTTC. Its translation is CASSRTGQETQYF.